The rows below give T cell receptor beta chains drawn from one sample of a study of blood T cell repertoires in COVID-19. The protocol was immunoSEQ multiplex PCR, while the TCRdb copy is restricted to in-frame clones and leaves out a portion. This sample has some 32,000 clones, with roughly 84% found just once. Sequences were obtained from peripheral blood. Receptor source: a man aged 60-69 years with active COVID-19. Both conserved end residues are part of each CDR3.

>TRBV7-2|TRBJ1-3
CASSLAGAGRSGNTIYF
>TRBV7-3|TRBJ2-7
CASSTAGGFPYEQYF
>TRBV18|TRBJ2-3
CASSRNPGQGSGDTQYF
>TRBV30|TRBJ1-5
CAWSDSSNQPQHF
>TRBV4-2|TRBJ1-3
CASSQSDTIYF
>TRBV7-2|TRBJ2-3
CASSRTRGSDTQYF
>TRBV4-3|TRBJ2-7
CASSQDVGTGVYEQYF
>TRBV3-1/TRBV3-2|TRBJ1-4
CASSPFRTGSNEKLFF
>TRBV6-5|TRBJ1-4
CAGRSNEKLFF
>TRBV10-3|TRBJ1-4
CAIRSGTANEKLFF
>TRBV18|TRBJ2-2
CASSPADGPGTGELFF
>TRBV7-9|TRBJ2-7
CASSSQTSGDLDEQYF
>TRBV3-1/TRBV3-2|TRBJ1-3
CASSQVSISGNTIYF
>TRBV5-1|TRBJ2-2
CASSLGALAGSTGELFF
>TRBV27|TRBJ2-1
CASSLTRTHEQFF
>TRBV6-2/TRBV6-3|TRBJ1-1
CASSIGQVEAFF
>TRBV19|TRBJ1-1
CASRQDREVSAFF
>TRBV15|TRBJ2-5
CATSRDRETQYF
>TRBV9|TRBJ1-3
CASSSSRTLGGNTIYF
>TRBV20-1|TRBJ2-7
CSARGLDEQYF
>TRBV5-6|TRBJ1-4
CASSLTGTGYNEKLFF
>TRBV2|TRBJ2-5
CASSTAGVGETQYF
>TRBV6-2/TRBV6-3|TRBJ2-7
CASSSTTARTRSSYEQYF
>TRBV4-3|TRBJ1-3
CASSTGGRGNTIYF
>TRBV7-2|TRBJ2-7
CASSLAGVGPSYEQYF
>TRBV19|TRBJ2-3
CASSLSVLTDTQYF
>TRBV6-6|TRBJ1-2
CASSSAGGGYNYGYTF
>TRBV10-3|TRBJ2-1
CAISEGREGRYNEQFF
>TRBV7-7|TRBJ2-2
CASSFTSNTGELFF
>TRBV2|TRBJ2-1
CASIMREPFDEQFF
>TRBV23-1|TRBJ1-2
CASSQRPTGSYGYTF